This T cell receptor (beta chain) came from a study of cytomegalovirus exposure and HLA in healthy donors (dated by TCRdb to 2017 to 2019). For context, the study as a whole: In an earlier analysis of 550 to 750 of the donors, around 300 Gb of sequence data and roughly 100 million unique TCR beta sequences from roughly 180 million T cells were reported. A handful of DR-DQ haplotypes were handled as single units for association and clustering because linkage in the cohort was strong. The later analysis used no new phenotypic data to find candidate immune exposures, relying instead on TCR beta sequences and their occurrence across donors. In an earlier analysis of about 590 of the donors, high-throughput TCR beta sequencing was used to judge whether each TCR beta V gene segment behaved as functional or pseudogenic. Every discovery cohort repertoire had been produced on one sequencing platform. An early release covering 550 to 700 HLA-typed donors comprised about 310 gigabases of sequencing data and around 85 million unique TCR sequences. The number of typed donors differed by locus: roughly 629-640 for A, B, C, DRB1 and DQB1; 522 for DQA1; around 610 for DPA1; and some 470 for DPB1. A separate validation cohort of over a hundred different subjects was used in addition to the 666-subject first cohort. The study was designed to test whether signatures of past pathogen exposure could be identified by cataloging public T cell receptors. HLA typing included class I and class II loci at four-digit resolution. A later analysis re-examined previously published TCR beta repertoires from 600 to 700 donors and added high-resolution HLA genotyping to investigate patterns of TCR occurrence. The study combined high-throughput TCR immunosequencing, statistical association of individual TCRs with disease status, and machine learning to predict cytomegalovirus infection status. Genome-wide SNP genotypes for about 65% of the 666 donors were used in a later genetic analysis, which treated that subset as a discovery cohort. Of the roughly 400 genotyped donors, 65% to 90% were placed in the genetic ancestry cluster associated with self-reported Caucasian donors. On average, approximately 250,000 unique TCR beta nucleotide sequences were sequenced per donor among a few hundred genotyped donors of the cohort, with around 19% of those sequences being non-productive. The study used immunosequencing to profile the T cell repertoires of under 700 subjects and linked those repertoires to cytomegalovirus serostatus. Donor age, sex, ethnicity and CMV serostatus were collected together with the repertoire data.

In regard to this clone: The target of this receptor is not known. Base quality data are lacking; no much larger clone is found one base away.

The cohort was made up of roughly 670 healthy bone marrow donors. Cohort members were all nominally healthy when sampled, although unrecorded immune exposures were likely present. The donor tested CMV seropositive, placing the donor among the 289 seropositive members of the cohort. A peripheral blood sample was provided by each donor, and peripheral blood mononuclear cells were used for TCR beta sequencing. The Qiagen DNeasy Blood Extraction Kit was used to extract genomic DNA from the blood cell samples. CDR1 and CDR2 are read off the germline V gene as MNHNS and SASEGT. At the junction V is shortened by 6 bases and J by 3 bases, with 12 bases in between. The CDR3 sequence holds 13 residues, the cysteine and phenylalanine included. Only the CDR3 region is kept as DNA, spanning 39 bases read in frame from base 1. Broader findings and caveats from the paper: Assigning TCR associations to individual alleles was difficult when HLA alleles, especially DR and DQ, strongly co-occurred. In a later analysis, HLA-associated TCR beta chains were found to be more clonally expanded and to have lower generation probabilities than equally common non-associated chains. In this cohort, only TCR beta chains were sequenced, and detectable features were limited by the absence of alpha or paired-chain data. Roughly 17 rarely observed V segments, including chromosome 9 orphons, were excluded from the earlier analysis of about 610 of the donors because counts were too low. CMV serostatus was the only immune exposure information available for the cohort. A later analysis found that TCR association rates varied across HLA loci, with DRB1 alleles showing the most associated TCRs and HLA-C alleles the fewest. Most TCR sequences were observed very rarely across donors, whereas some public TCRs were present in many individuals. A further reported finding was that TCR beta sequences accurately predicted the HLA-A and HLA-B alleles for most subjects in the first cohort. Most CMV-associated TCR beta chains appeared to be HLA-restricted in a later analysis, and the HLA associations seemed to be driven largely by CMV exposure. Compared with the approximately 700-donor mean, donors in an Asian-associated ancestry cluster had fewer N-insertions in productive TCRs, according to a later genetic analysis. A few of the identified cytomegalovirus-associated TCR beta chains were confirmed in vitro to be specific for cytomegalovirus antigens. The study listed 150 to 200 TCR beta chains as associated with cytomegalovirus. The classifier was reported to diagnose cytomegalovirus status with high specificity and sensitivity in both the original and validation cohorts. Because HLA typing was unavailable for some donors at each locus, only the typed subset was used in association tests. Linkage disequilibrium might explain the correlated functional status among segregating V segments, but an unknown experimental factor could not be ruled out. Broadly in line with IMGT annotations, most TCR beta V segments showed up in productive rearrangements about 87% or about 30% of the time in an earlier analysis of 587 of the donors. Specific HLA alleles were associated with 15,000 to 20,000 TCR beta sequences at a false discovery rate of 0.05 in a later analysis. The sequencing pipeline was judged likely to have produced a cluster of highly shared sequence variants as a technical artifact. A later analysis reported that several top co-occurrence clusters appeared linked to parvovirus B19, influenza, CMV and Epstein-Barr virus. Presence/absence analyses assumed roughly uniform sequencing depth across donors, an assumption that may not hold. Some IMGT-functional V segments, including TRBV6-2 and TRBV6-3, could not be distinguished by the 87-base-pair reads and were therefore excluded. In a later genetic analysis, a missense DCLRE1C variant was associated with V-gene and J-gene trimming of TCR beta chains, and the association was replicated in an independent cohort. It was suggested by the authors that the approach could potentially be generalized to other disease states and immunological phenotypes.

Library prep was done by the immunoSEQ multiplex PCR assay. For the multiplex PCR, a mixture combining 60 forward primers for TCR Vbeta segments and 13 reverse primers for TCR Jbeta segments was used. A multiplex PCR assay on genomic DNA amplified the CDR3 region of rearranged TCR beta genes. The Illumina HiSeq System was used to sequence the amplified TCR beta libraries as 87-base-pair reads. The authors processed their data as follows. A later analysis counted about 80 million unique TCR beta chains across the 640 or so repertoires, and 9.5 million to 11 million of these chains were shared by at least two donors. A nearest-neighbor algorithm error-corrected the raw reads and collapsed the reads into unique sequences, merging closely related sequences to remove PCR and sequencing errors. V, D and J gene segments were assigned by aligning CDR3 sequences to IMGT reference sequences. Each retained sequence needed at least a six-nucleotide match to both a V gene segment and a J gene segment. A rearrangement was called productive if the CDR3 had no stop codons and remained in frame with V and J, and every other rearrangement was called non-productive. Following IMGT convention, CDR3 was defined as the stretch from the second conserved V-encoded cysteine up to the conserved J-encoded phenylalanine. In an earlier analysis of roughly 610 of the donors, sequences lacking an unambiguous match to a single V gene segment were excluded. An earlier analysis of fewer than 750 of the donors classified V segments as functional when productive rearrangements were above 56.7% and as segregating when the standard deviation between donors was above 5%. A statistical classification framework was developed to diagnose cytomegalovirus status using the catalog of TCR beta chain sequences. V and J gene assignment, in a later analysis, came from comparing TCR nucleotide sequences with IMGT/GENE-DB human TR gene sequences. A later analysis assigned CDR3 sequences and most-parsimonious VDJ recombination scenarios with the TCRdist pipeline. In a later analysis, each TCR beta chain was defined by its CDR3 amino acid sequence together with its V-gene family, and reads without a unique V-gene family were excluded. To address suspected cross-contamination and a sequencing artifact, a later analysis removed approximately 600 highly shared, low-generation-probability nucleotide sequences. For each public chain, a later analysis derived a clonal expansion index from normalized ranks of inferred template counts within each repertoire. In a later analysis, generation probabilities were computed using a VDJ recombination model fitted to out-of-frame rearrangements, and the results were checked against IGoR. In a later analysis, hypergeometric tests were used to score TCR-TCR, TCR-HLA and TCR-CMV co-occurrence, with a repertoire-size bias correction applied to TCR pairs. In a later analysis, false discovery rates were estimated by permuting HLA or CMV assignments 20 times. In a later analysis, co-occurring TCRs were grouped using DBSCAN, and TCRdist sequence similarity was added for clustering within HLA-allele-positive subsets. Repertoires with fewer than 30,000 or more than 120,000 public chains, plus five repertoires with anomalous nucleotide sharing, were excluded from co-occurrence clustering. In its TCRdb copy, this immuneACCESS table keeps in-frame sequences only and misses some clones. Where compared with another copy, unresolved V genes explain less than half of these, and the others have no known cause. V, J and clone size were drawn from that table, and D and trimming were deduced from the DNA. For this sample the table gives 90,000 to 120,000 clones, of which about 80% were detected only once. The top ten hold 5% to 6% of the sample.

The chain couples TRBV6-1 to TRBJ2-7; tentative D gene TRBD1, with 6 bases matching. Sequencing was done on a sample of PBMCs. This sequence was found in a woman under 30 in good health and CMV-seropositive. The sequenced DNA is TGTGCCAGCAGAGAAACAGGGCGCTACGAGCAGTACTTC. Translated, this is CASRETGRYEQYF.